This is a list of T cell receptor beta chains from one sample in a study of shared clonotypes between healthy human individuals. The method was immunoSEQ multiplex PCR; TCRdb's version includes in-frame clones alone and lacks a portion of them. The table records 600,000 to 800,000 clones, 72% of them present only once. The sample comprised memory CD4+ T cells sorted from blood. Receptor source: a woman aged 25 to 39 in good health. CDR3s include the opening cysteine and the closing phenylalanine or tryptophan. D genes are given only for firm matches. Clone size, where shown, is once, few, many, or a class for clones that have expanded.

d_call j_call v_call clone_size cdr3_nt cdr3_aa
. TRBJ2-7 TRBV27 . TGTGCCAGCAGTTCCCAGGGGAAACGCTACGAGCAGTACTTC CASSSQGKRYEQYF
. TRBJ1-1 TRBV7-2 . TGTGCCAGCAGCTTAGAAGCACAGCCGAACACTGAAGCTTTCTTT CASSLEAQPNTEAFF
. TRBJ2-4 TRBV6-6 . TGTGCCAGCGATCCGGGGGCCAAAAACATTCAGTACTTC CASDPGAKNIQYF
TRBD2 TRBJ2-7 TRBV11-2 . TGTGCCAGCAGCTTGCGGTCTAGCGGGGTGCAGTACTTC CASSLRSSGVQYF
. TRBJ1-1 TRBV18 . TGTGCCAGCTCACGGGACGGGTACACTGAAGCTTTCTTT CASSRDGYTEAFF
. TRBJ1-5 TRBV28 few TGTGCCAGCCGAGCTGGGAGCAATCAGCCCCAGCATTTT CASRAGSNQPQHF
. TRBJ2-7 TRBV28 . TGTGCCAGCAGGTCCCCGGGGCAAAGGCGGCAGTACTTC CASRSPGQRRQYF
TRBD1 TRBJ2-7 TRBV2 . TGTGCCAGCAGTGAGTGGGGAACAGGGGCCTACGAGCAGTACTTC CASSEWGTGAYEQYF
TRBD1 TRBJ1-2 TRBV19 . TGTGCCAGGACCGGGACAGGCAACTATGGCTACACCTTC CARTGTGNYGYTF
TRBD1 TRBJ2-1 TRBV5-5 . TGTGCCAGCAGCTTGAGGGACAGGTACAATGAGCAGTTCTTC CASSLRDRYNEQFF
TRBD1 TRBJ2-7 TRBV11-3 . TGTGCCAGCAGCACCCCGACAGGGACGCAGTACTTC CASSTPTGTQYF
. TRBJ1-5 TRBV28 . TGTGCCAGCAGCACTCCTACGGGGGCCCATAGCAATCAGCCCCAGCATTTT CASSTPTGAHSNQPQHF
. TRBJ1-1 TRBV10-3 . TGTGCCATCAGTGACAGGGACTCTGAAGCTTTCTTT CAISDRDSEAFF
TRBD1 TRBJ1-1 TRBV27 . TGTGCCAGCAGTTTCACAGGGGACACTGAAGCTTTCTTT CASSFTGDTEAFF